The source of this T cell receptor beta chain is a study of CD8+CD57+ T cells in acquired aplastic anemia. This CDR3 is 13 amino acids long. The germline CDR1 and CDR2 sequences are SQVTM and ANQGSEA. With 7 bases removed from V and 6 bases from J, the gap between germline ends came to 15 bases. Investigators profiled TCR beta VDJ and CDR3 from genomic DNA template. TCRdb recomputed calls from the reads with MiXCR, one row per CDR3 protein. The data contain about half a million distinct CDR3 sequences, more than 25% of them singletons. The authors sequenced patients whose flow cytometry had shown CD8+CD57+ cell expansion.

Sequenced material: sorted CD4+, CD8+, or CD8+CD57+ T cells (not recorded which) from PBMCs. The chain carries TRBV29-1 and TRBJ1-4; TRBD1 might be the D (6 bases). The clonotype originates from a human donor with aplastic anemia. The CDR3 here is CSAPDPGDEKLFF. In nucleotides, the CDR3 is TGCAGCGCACCGGACCCAGGGGATGAAAAACTGTTTTTT.